Included here is one T cell receptor beta chain sequence, with context. No antigen is known for it. The data were taken from a study of T-cell reconstitution after alpha-beta-depleted transplantation in children. Per germline, CDR1 MNHEY and CDR2 SVGEGT. CDR3 size: 16 residues. V was shortened by 6 bases and J by 2 bases, with 16 bases between the two germline ends. Study outcomes and limitations: Approximately two months post-transplant, alpha-beta T cells reportedly originated from several hundred expanded graft clones. Where some patients showed high TCRbeta diversity at day 60, it came from recipient T cells and thymic progenitors that had survived.

Researchers prepared the TCRbeta library using unique molecular identifiers, the study reports. MiXCR was run by TCRdb on the PCR reads, yielding one entry per CDR3 protein. The table lists some 600,000 distinct CDR3 sequences, 13% of them singletons. The specimen comprised PBMCs, mostly from graft donor cells, sampled 360 days after TCRalphabeta/CD19-depleted stem cell transplant. The V call is TRBV6-2 or TRBV6-3, the J call TRBJ2-2, with D possibly being TRBD2 (5 bases). The origin of this receptor is a male patient younger than 18 who had a stem cell transplant for acute myeloid leukemia, so the T cells may come from the graft donor. This CDR3 is CASRPRRFLNTGELFF. DNA of the CDR3: TGTGCCAGCAGACCCCGGAGGTTTCTAAACACCGGGGAGCTGTTTTTT.